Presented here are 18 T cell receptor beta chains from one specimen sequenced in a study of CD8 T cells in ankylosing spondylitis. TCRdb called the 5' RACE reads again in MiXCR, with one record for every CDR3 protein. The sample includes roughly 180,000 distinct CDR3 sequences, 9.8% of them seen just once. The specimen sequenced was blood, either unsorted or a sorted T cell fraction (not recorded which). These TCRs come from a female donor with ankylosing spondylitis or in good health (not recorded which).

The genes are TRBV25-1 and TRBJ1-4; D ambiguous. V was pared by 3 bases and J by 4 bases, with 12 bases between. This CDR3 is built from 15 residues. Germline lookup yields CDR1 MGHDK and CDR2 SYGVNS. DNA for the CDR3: TGTGCCAGCAGTGATACTACAGCCTATAATGAAAAACTGTTTTTT. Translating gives CASSDTTAYNEKLFF.

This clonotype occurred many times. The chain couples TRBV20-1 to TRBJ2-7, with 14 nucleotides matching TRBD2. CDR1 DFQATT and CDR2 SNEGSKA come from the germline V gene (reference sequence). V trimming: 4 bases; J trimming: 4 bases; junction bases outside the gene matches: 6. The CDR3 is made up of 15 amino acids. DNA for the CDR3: TGCAGTGCTATCGGCGGGACTAGCGGGAGTTACGAGCAGTACTTC. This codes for CSAIGGTSGSYEQYF.

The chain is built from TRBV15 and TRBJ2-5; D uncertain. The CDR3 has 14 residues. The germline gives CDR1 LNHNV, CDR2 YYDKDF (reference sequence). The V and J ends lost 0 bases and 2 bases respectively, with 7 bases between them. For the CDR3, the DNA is TGTGCCACCAGCAGAGATGCGAGACAAGAGACCCAGTACTTC. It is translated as CATSRDARQETQYF.

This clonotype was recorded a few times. The CDR3 loop reads CASSLQEHTQYF. The CDR3 region has the DNA TGTGCCAGCAGCTTACAGGAACATACGCAGTATTTT. The chain couples TRBV7-9 to TRBJ2-3, with D unresolved. Germline V gene sequence: CDR1 SEHNR, CDR2 FQNEAQ (reference sequence). The CDR3 has 12 amino acids. The germline V and J ends were trimmed by 2 bases and 7 bases, with 7 bases remaining between them. The variable domain in full, completed from reference TRBV7-9 and TRBJ2-3, reads DTGVSQNPRHKITKRGQNVTFRCDPISEHNRLYWYRQTLGQGPEFLTYFQNEAQLEKSRLLSDRFSAERPKGSFSTLEIQRTEQGDSAMYLCASSLQEHTQYFGPGTRLTVL.

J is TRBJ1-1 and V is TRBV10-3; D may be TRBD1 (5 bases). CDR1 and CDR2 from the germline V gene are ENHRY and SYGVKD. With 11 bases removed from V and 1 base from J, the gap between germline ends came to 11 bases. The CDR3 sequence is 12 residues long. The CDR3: CAAREANTEAFF. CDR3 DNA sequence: TGTGCCGCCAGGGAGGCGAACACTGAAGCTTTCTTT.

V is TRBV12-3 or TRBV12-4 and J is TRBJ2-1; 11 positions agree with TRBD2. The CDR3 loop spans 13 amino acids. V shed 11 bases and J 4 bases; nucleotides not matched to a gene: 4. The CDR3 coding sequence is TGTGCCGTTAGCGGGAGGGATTACAATGAGCAGTTCTTC. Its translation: CAVSGRDYNEQFF.

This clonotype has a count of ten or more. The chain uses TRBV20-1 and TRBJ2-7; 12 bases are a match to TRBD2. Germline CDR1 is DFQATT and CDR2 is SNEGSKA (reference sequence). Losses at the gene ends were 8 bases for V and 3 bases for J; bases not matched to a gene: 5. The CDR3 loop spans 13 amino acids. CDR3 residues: CSTRLAGDYEQYF. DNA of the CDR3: TGCAGTACCAGACTAGCGGGGGACTACGAGCAGTACTTC.

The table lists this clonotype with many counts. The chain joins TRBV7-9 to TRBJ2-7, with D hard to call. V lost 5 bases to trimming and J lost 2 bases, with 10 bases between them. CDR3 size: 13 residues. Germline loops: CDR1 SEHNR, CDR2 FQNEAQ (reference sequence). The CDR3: CASSPSSPYEQYF. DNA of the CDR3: TGTGCCAGCAGCCCAAGCAGCCCCTACGAGCAGTACTTC.

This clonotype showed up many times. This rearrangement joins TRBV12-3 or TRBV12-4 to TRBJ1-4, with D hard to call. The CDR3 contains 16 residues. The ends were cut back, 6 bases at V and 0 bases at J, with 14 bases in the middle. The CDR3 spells CASSFAVEATNEKLFF. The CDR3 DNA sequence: TGTGCCAGCAGCTTTGCCGTGGAGGCAACTAATGAAAAACTGTTTTTT.

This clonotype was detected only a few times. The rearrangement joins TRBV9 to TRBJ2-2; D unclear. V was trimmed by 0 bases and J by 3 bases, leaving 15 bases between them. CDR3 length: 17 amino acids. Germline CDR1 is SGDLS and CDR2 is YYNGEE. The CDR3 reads CASSVATGEVYTGELFF. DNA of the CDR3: TGTGCCAGCAGCGTAGCTACTGGAGAGGTCTACACCGGGGAGCTGTTTTTT.

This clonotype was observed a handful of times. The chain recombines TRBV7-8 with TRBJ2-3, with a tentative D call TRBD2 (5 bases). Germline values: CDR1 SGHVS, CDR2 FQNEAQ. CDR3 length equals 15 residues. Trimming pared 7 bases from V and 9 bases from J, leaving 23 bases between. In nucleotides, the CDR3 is TGTGCCAGCACCGCGGACGTGGCCCTAACGGGGACGCAGTATTTT. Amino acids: CASTADVALTGTQYF.

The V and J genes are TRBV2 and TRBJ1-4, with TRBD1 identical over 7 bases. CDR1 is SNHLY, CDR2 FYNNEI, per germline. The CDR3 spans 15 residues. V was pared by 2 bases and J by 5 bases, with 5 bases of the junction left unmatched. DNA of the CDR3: TGTGCCAGCAGTGAAACGGGACAGAGGAATGAAAAACTGTTTTTT. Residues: CASSETGQRNEKLFF.

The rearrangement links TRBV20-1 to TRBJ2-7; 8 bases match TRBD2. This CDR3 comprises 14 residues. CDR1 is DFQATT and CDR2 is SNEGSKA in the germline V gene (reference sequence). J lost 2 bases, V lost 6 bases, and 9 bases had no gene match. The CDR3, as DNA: TGCAGTGCCTCCTGGGGTAGCGGGACCTACGAGCAGTACTTC. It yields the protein CSASWGSGTYEQYF.

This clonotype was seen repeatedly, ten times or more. The CDR3 loop reads CASSLWGEVAQPQHF. As DNA, the CDR3 is TGTGCCAGCAGTTTATGGGGGGAGGTTGCTCAGCCCCAGCATTTT. V gene TRBV12-3 or TRBV12-4 combines with J gene TRBJ1-5, with D possibly TRBD1 on 5 matching bases. Trimming shortened V by 2 bases and J by 6 bases, and 14 bases separated the two germline ends. CDR3 length: 15 amino acids.

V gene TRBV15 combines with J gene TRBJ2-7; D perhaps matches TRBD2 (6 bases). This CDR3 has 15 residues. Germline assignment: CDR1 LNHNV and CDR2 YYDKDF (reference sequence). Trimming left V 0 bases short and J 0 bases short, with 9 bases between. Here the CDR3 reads CATSRERGGSYEQYF. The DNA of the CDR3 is TGTGCCACCAGCAGAGAGCGGGGAGGCTCCTACGAGCAGTACTTC. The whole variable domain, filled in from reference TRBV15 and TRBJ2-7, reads DAMVIQNPRYQVTQFGKPVTLSCSQTLNHNVMYWYQQKSSQAPKLLFHYYDKDFNNEADTPDNFQSRRPNTSFCFLDIRSPGLGDTAMYLCATSRERGGSYEQYFGPGTRLTVT.

The CDR3: CASSQEEGSSYEQYF. The CDR3 coding sequence is TGCGCCAGCAGCCAAGAGGAGGGAAGCTCCTACGAGCAGTACTTC. The chain recombines TRBV4-1 with TRBJ2-7; D possibly corresponds to TRBD2 (6 bases). From germline, CDR1 is MGHRA and CDR2 YSYEKL. V shed 0 bases and J shed 0 bases, with 9 bases lying between them. The CDR3 covers 15 residues.

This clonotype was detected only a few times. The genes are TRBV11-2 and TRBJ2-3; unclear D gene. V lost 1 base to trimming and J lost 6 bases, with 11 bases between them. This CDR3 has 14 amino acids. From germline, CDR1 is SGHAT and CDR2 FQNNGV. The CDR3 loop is CASSLGSQGDTQYF. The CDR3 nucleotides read TGTGCCAGCAGCTTAGGGTCCCAAGGGGATACGCAGTATTTT.

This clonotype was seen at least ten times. The CDR3 sequence: CASSLGGASSYNEQFF. In DNA, the CDR3 is TGTGCCAGCAGTTTAGGAGGGGCCAGCTCCTACAATGAGCAGTTCTTC. The chain joins TRBV12-3 or TRBV12-4 to TRBJ2-1; either TRBD1 or TRBD2 may fit D (5 bases each). CDR3 length equals 16 residues. Trimming left V 1 base short and J 0 bases short, with 10 bases between.